This TCR beta chain was obtained from a study of read filtering for tumor transcriptome and immune sequencing. The overall study: The cohort had some 17 men and some 13 women aged about 40 to 90, mean about 66 years. Revised staging placed 8 patients in R-ISS I, around 15 in II, about 7 in III.

This clonotype appeared a single time. Its specificity is unknown. Study conclusions and caveats: The CD138-negative fraction was mixed bone marrow immune cells, not pure T cells. Even smaller IR-seq throughput identified most shared clonotypes.

Germline V CDR1 and CDR2: DFQATT, SNEGSKA (reference sequence). The CDR3 covers 15 residues. V lost 0 bases and J lost 4; bases outside the gene matches: 8. From 400 to 450 ng of RNA, a library with molecular barcoded alpha/delta and beta/gamma adaptors was made. TCRdb fed the reads into MiXCR, producing one record per CDR3 protein. The table shows 100,000 to 150,000 distinct CDR3 sequences, with 10% to 15% occurring only once. The sample was a population of CD138-negative cells sorted from bone marrow. The chain recombines TRBV20-1 with TRBJ1-1; 7 bases agree with TRBD1. The clonotype originates from a donor at least 40 years old with multiple myeloma. This chain's CDR3 is CSARDRDRLSTEAFF. CDR3 DNA sequence: TGCAGTGCTAGAGATCGGGACAGACTGAGCACTGAAGCTTTCTTT.